This entry describes one T cell receptor (beta chain). TCRdb keeps only in-frame clones here, not all; method: immunoSEQ multiplex PCR. Of about 94,000 clones listed, under 97% are singletons. The sample originates from a study of technical replicates of blood from a few donors. Sequencing used T cells isolated from PBMCs. The sequence was obtained from a human donor in good health.

The CDR3 reads CASRQGLDSLTDTQYF. The CDR3 nucleotides read TGTGCCAGCAGACAGGGGTTGGACTCGCTCACAGATACGCAGTATTTT. The V and J genes are TRBV7-9 and TRBJ2-3; 7 nucleotides agree with TRBD1. CDR3 length: 16 amino acids. Trimming cost V 6 bases and J 2 bases; bases outside gene matches: 11. CDR1 and CDR2 (germline): SEHNR, FQNEAQ (reference sequence).